This TCR beta chain comes out of a study of identical twins. In TCRdb, the 5' RACE reads were re-called with MiXCR into one record per CDR3 protein. This sample has 250,000 or so distinct CDR3 sequences, with 7% found just once. This clonotype turned up a few times. This CDR3 spans 18 amino acids. Germline assignment: CDR1 KGHDR and CDR2 SFDVKD. Trimming took 9 bases from V and 4 from J; bases not matched to a gene: 15. These same records also appear under a second study, on yellow fever vaccine responses in identical twins.

This TCR was sampled from a woman between 18 and 30 years old in good health. The sequencing sample was made of memory (CD45RO+) T cells sorted from blood. The V call is TRBV24-1, the J call TRBJ2-5; 14 bases fit TRBD2. The CDR3 reads CATAPGLAGGGLGETQYF. The CDR3 DNA reads as TGTGCCACCGCCCCCGGACTAGCGGGAGGAGGATTGGGAGAGACCCAGTACTTC.